This TCR beta chain was observed in a study of human T cells and chemical hapten exposure. Study in general: Patients had diphenylcyclopropenone applied to the scalp weekly throughout the approximately 25-week study.

Study conclusions and caveats: Those TCRs sitting above 1 in 1000 frequency stayed the same with DPC sensitization. Against controls, expanded TCRs gave rise to significantly more large CDR3 similarity clusters.

With respect to this clonotype: What it recognizes is unknown.

TCRdb re-analysed the RACE reads in MiXCR, keeping a single row per CDR3 protein. Of 150,000 to 200,000 distinct CDR3 sequences listed, about a fifth were seen once; the top ten hold about 6.7%. Time point in this sample: patch test 1, 2 weeks after DPC sensitization. Regarding treatment: therapeutic diphenylcyclopropenone sensitization with weekly scalp DPC. Researchers sampled blood before each patch test went on. This CDR3 contains 18 residues. The germline gives CDR1 SGHAT, CDR2 FQNNGV. The ends were cut back, 0 bases at V and 0 bases at J, with 17 bases in the middle. This chain connects TRBV11-2 to TRBJ1-1; a possible D gene is TRBD1 (6 bases). The origin of this receptor is a woman aged 50 to 60 with alopecia areata. Some clones in this sample may be carry-over from other donors' samples. This specimen was whole blood, taken in connection with sensitization to the hapten diphenylcyclopropenone (DPC). The CDR3 region has the DNA TGTGCCAGCAGCTTAGAGGTGTCGGGACACCGGATGAACACTGAAGCTTTCTTT. This codes for CASSLEVSGHRMNTEAFF.